These 21 T cell receptor beta chains share one sample of origin, sequenced in a study of T cell repertoires in cytomegalovirus infection. TCRdb independently ran MiXCR on the reads; one entry per CDR3 protein. The table lists some 77,000 distinct CDR3 sequences, less than 4.5% of them singletons. Sequencing was performed on PBMCs. All receptors derive from a human donor in good health (CMV status not recorded). Some clones in this sample may be carry-over from other donors' samples.

The sample holds many counts of this clonotype. CDR3 sequence (DNA): TGTGCCAGCACCACAGGGAACCAGCCCCAGCATTTT. Protein: CASTTGNQPQHF. This rearrangement joins TRBV7-2 to TRBJ1-5; TRBD1 might be the D (6 bases). The length of the CDR3 is 12 residues. Trimming left V 7 bases short and J 7 bases short, with 11 bases between. Germline V gene data show CDR1 as SGHTA and CDR2 as FQGNSA.

V gene TRBV28 combines with J gene TRBJ2-2, with a weak D call TRBD1 (5 bases). From germline, CDR1 is MDHEN and CDR2 SYDVKM. This CDR3 contains 14 residues. The V end was cut by 2 bases, the J end by 7 bases, with 11 bases between. The DNA for the CDR3 is TGTGCCAGCAGTTTACAGGGTGCCGGCGGGGAGCTGTTTTTT. Protein sequence: CASSLQGAGGELFF.

This chain connects TRBV5-1 to TRBJ1-5, with D uncertain. The V gene's germline CDR1 is SGHRS and CDR2 YFSETQ. The CDR3 consists of 14 residues. V dropped 0 bases and J dropped 2 bases, with 6 bases sitting between them. The CDR3 is CASSLGVGNQPQHF. The CDR3 DNA follows: TGCGCCAGCAGCTTGGGGGTCGGCAATCAGCCCCAGCATTTT.

This clonotype was detected many times. J is TRBJ2-7 and V is TRBV6-2 or TRBV6-3, with D unclear. CDR3 length: 13 amino acids. Trimming left V 6 bases short and J 6 bases short, with 15 bases between. Germline assignment: CDR1 MNHEY and CDR2 SVGEGT. The CDR3 DNA is TGTGCCAGCAGGGACCCTACCCCCATCGAGCAGTACTTC. This encodes CASRDPTPIEQYF.

This clonotype was picked up many times. The V call is TRBV7-2, the J call TRBJ2-3; the match to TRBD2 covers 10 bases. The CDR3 has 17 amino acids. Germline CDR1 is SGHTA and CDR2 is FQGNSA. V shed 5 bases and J 0 bases; nucleotides not matched to a gene: 8. CDR3 loop: CASSKAQRGGSTDTQYF. DNA for the CDR3: TGTGCCAGCAGCAAGGCCCAGCGGGGGGGCAGCACAGATACGCAGTATTTT. The full variable domain, its missing parts supplied by reference TRBV7-2 and TRBJ2-3, is GAGVSQSPSNKVTEKGKDVELRCDPISGHTALYWYRQSLGQGLEFLIYFQGNSAPDKSGLPSDRFSAERTGGSVSTLTIQRTQQEDSAVYLCASSKAQRGGSTDTQYFGPGTRLTVL.

At least ten counts were recorded for this clonotype. The V call is TRBV20-1, the J call TRBJ1-1, with D possibly matching TRBD1 (6 bases). V was cut by 5 bases and J by 6 bases, with 16 bases left in between. Germline V gene sequence: CDR1 DFQATT, CDR2 SNEGSKA (reference sequence). The length of the CDR3 is 13 residues. The CDR3 DNA reads TGCAGTGCTCGGTCTGGGACAAGCCCTGAAGCTTTCTTT. Amino acid sequence: CSARSGTSPEAFF.

The table lists this clonotype with many counts. This chain uses TRBV4-3 with TRBJ2-3; D is possibly TRBD1 (5 bases). Germline V lookup: CDR1 LGHNA, CDR2 YSLEER. The V gene lost 1 base and the J gene lost 0 bases, with 11 bases spanning the gap. This CDR3 region has 16 residues. CDR3 coding DNA: TGCGCCAGCAGCCAAGGGGTCAGGGAAAGCACAGATACGCAGTATTTT. Translation gives CASSQGVRESTDTQYF.

The V call is TRBV7-2, the J call TRBJ1-1, with D perhaps TRBD1 (6 bases). The CDR3 extends over 15 amino acids. With 2 bases removed from V and 5 bases from J, the gap between germline ends came to 15 bases. Germline lookup yields CDR1 SGHTA and CDR2 FQGNSA. The CDR3 here is CASSLMGQTGTEAFF. The CDR3 region has the DNA TGTGCCAGCAGCTTAATGGGACAAACGGGGACTGAAGCTTTCTTT.

This clonotype was counted many times. The CDR3 nucleotides are TGTGCCAGCAGTTTTGTACAGGGCTACTACGAGCAGTACTTC. It is translated as CASSFVQGYYEQYF. This chain uses TRBV27 with TRBJ2-7, with D possibly TRBD1 on 6 matching bases. There are 14 residues in the CDR3. The V gene lost 3 bases and the J gene lost 3 bases, with 12 bases spanning the gap. CDR1 and CDR2 from the germline V gene are MNHEY and SMNVEV (reference sequence).

At least ten counts were recorded for this clonotype. The V gene is TRBV12-3 or TRBV12-4, the J gene TRBJ1-6, with 8 bases that match TRBD1. The CDR3 covers 14 residues. With 6 bases clipped from V and 9 bases from J, the junction kept 7 bases outside the gene matches. In DNA, the CDR3 is TGTGCCAGCAGGACAGGGGTGCCTGGTTCACCCCTCCACTTT. Protein sequence: CASRTGVPGSPLHF.

This clonotype was detected ten times or more. The V gene is TRBV18, the J gene TRBJ1-1; unclear D gene. CDR3 length: 13 residues. The V and J ends lost 3 bases and 4 bases respectively, with 9 bases between them. CDR1 KGHSH and CDR2 LQKENI come from the germline V gene. DNA of the CDR3: TGTGCCAGCTCACCTACCTTTACCACTGAAGCTTTCTTT. Residues: CASSPTFTTEAFF.

A word on this clonotype: A much larger clone differs from this one at a single base, so this may be a read error. The V gene is TRBV5-5, the J gene TRBJ1-4; D unresolved. CDR3 size: 15 residues. Deletions cut 4 bases from V and 5 bases from J, with 15 bases between. The germline CDR1 and CDR2 sequences are SGHKS and YYEKEE (reference sequence). The CDR3 DNA sequence: TGTGCCAGCAGCCCGTTCGGCCTGGGAAATGAAAAACTGTTTTTT. Encoded protein: CASSPFGLGNEKLFF.

This clonotype was counted ten times or more. The chain couples TRBV7-2 to TRBJ2-1; 9 bases fit TRBD2. The germline gives CDR1 SGHTA, CDR2 FQGNSA. V gave up 5 bases and J gave up 2 bases; unmatched junction bases: 7. The CDR3 is 16 amino acids. The CDR3 DNA sequence: TGTGCCAGCAGCCCCGCAGGCGGGGGGGCCTACAATGAGCAGTTCTTC. It specifies CASSPAGGGAYNEQFF.

This clonotype occurred a few times. The chain recombines TRBV10-2 with TRBJ2-3; 9 positions match TRBD2. With 2 bases clipped from V and 1 base from J, the junction kept 4 bases outside the gene matches. Germline loops: CDR1 WSHSY, CDR2 SAAADI. CDR3 length: 16 amino acids. The CDR3 DNA is TGCGCCAGCAGTGAGCCCCGGACTAGCGGCACAGATACGCAGTATTTT. Translated, it gives CASSEPRTSGTDTQYF.

This clonotype appeared many times. The chain recombines TRBV7-2 with TRBJ1-1, with 9 bases aligning to TRBD1. The germline V gene has CDR1 SGHTA and CDR2 FQGNSA. The ends lost 2 bases at V and 6 bases at J; junction bases unmatched: 7. This CDR3 has 15 residues. The CDR3 DNA sequence: TGTGCCAGCAGCTTACCCGGGACAGGGAGCGCTGAAGCTTTCTTT. As protein: CASSLPGTGSAEAFF.

This clonotype occurred many times. The chain joins TRBV7-2 to TRBJ1-2; D might be TRBD1 (6 bases). The germline V gene encodes CDR1 SGHTA and CDR2 FQGNSA. This CDR3 is built from 14 residues. V was pared by 3 bases and J by 4 bases, with 12 bases between. The CDR3 nucleotides are TGTGCCAGCAGCTTCCGGACAGTTAGCTATGGCTACACCTTC. It encodes CASSFRTVSYGYTF. The entire variable domain, with the rest obtained from reference TRBV7-2 and TRBJ1-2, is as follows: GAGVSQSPSNKVTEKGKDVELRCDPISGHTALYWYRQSLGQGLEFLIYFQGNSAPDKSGLPSDRFSAERTGGSVSTLTIQRTQQEDSAVYLCASSFRTVSYGYTFGSGTRLTVV.

This clonotype was recorded at least ten times. Because the CDR3's place on the DNA is in doubt, the DNA is left out and the CDR3 is given as listed by TCRdb. The J gene is TRBJ1-2, the V gene TRBV6-1. Germline CDR1 and CDR2: MNHNS and SASEGT. The CDR3 adds up to 14 amino acids, both ends counted. Here the CDR3 reads CASSELVFGDGYTF.

In its sample, this clonotype was seen many times. This chain joins TRBV7-2 and TRBJ2-5, with 10 nucleotides matching TRBD2. The CDR3 is 15 amino acids. V was pared by 1 base and J by 3 bases, with 2 bases of the junction left unmatched. Germline lookup yields CDR1 SGHTA and CDR2 FQGNSA. CDR3 amino acids: CASSLVGTSEETQYF. The CDR3 nucleotides are TGTGCCAGCAGCTTAGTGGGGACTAGCGAAGAGACCCAGTACTTC.

This clonotype occurred many times. V gene TRBV7-9 combines with J gene TRBJ1-3; TRBD1 matches at 8 bases. The V gene end was trimmed by 5 bases and the J gene end by 1 base; junction bases not matched to a gene: 10. The CDR3 has 17 residues. CDR1 and CDR2 from the germline V gene are SEHNR and FQNEAQ (reference sequence). CDR3 DNA sequence: TGTGCCAGCAGCCGAGCAACGACAGGGGAATCTGGAAACACCATATATTTT. Encoded protein: CASSRATTGESGNTIYF.

About this clonotype: A read error may explain this, as a much larger clone is one base away. The chain couples TRBV5-1 to TRBJ1-1, with D uncertain. Germline V gene lookup returns CDR1 SGHRS and CDR2 YFSETQ. CDR3 length: 15 amino acids. The CDR3 protein is CASSLFGSLNAEAFF. The CDR3 nucleotides read TGCGCCAGCAGCTTGTTCGGCAGCTTGAACGCTGAAGCTTTCTTT. Full variable domain (remainder filled in from reference TRBV5-1 and TRBJ1-1): KAGVTQTPRYLIKTRGQQVTLSCSPISGHRSVSWYQQTPGQGLQFLFEYFSETQRNKGNFPGRFSGRQFSNSRSEMNVSTLELGDSALYLCASSLFGSLNAEAFFGQGTRLTVV.

This chain joins TRBV28 and TRBJ2-1; perhaps TRBD2 as D (6 bases). V lost 5 bases to trimming and J lost 0 bases, with 11 bases between them. The CDR3 sequence is 15 residues long. Germline loops: CDR1 MDHEN, CDR2 SYDVKM. CDR3 DNA sequence: TGTGCCAGCAGTACTAGCTTCAACTCCTACAATGAGCAGTTCTTC. This codes for CASSTSFNSYNEQFF.